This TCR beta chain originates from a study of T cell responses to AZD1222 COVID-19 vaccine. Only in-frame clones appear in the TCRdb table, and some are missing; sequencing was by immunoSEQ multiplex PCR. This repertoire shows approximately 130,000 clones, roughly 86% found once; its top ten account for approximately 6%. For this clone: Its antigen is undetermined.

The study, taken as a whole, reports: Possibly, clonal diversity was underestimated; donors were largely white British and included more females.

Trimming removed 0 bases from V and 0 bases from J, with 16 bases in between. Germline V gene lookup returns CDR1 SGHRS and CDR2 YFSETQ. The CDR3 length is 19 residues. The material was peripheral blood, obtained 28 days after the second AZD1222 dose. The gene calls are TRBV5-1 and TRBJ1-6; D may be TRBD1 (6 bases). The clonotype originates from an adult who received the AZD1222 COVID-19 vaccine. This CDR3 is CASSLGPRGSSSYNSPLHF. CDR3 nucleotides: TGCGCCAGCAGCTTGGGCCCCAGGGGCTCTAGCTCCTATAATTCACCCCTCCACTTT.